This T cell receptor beta chain was identified in a study of CXCR3-negative and CXCR3-positive naive CD8 T cells. The study's findings and limits: Relative to CXCR3-negative naive cells, CXCR3-positive naive cells had more hydrophobic TRB CDR3s. Memory CD8+ T cell repertoires were far less diverse than both naive subsets.

Of note for this clonotype: The antigen remains unidentified.

CDR1 and CDR2 (germline): LNHDA, SQIVND (reference sequence). This CDR3 region has 13 residues. UMI-labeled TRB cDNA libraries were prepared by 5' RACE. Each CDR3 protein gets one entry in TCRdb, which reprocessed the 5' RACE reads and gives no DNA. This specimen shows 140,000 to 150,000 distinct CDR3 sequences; the ten leading clones hold about 0.27%. Every individual CD8+ T cell subset underwent sorting in triplicate at around 300,000 cells apiece. CD45RO-CCR7+CD27+CD95- was the phenotype of naive CD8+ T cells. Sample: naive CXCR3+ CD8+ T cells from blood. As for subset: CD45RO-CCR7+CD27+CD95- naive CD8+ T cells expressing CXCR3 (TNR3+). The source of this sequence is a human donor in good health. Some clones in this sample may be carry-over from other donors' samples. The chain carries TRBV19 and TRBJ1-4; TCRdb indicates TRBD1, and absent DNA this call remains unverified. Here the CDR3 reads CASQGHLNEKLFF.